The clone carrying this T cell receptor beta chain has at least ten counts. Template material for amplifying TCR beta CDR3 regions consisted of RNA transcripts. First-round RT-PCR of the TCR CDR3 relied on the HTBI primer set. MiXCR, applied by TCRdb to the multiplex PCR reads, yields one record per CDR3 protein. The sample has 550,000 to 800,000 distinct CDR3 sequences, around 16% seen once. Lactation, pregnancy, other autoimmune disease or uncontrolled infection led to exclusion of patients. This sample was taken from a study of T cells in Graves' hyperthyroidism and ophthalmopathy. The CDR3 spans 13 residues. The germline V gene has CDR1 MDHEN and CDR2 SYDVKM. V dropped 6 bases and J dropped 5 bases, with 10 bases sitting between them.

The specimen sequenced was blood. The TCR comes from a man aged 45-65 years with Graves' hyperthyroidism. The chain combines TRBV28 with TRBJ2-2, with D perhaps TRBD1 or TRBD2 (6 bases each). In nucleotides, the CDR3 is TGTGCCAGCAGGAGGGGGGTAACCGGGGAGCTGTTTTTT. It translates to CASRRGVTGELFF. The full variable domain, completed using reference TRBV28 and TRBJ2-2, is DVKVTQSSRYLVKRTGEKVFLECVQDMDHENMFWYRQDPGLGLRLIYFSYDVKMKEKGDIPEGYSVSREKKERFSLILESASTNQTSMYLCASRRGVTGELFFGEGSRLTVL.